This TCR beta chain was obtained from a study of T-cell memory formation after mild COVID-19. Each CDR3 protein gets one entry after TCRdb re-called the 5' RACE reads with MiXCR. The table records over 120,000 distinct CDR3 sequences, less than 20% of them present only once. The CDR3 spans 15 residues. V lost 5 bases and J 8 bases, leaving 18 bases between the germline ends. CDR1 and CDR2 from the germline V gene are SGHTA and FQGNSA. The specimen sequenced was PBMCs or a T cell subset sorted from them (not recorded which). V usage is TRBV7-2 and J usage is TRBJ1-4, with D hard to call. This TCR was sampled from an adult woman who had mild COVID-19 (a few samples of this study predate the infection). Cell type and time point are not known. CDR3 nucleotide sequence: TGTGCCAGCAGCCTTATGGGAGCTAGAGGGGAAAAACTGTTTTTT. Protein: CASSLMGARGEKLFF.